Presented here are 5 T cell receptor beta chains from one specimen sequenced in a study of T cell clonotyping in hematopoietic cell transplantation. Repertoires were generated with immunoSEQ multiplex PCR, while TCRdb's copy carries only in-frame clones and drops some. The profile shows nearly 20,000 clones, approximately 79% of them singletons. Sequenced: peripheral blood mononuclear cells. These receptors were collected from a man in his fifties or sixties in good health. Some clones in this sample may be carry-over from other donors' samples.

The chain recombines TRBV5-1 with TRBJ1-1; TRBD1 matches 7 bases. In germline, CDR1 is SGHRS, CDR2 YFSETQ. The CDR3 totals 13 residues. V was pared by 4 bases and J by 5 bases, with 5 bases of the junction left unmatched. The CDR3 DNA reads TGCGCCAGCAGCGGCGACAGGGTGACTGAAGCTTTCTTT. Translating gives CASSGDRVTEAFF. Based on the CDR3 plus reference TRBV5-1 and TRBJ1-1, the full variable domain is KAGVTQTPRYLIKTRGQQVTLSCSPISGHRSVSWYQQTPGQGLQFLFEYFSETQRNKGNFPGRFSGRQFSNSRSEMNVSTLELGDSALYLCASSGDRVTEAFFGQGTRLTVV.

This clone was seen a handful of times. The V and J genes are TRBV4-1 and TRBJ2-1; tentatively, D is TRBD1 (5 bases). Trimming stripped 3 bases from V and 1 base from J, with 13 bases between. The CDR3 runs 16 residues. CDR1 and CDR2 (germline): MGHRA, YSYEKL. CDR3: CASSQGRARSYNEQFF. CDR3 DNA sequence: TGCGCCAGCAGCCAGGGCAGGGCTAGGTCCTACAATGAGCAGTTCTTC.

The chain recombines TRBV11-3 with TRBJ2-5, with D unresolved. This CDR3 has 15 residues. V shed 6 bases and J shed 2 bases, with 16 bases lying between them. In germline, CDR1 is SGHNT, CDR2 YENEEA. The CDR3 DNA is TGTGCCAGCAGAAATGGTGGTGGCGAACAAGAGACCCAGTACTTC. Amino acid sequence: CASRNGGGEQETQYF. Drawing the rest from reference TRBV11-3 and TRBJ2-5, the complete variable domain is EAGVVQSPRYKIIEKKQPVAFWCNPISGHNTLYWYLQNLGQGPELLIRYENEEAVDDSQLPKDRFSAERLKGVDSTLKIQPAELGDSAVYLCASRNGGGEQETQYFGPGTRLLVL.

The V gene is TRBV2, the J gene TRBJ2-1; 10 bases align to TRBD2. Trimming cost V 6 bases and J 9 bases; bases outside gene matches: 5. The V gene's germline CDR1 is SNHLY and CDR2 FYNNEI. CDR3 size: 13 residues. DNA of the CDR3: TGTGCCAGCAGCCTGGGACTAGCGAGTGAGCAGTTCTTC. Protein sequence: CASSLGLASEQFF.

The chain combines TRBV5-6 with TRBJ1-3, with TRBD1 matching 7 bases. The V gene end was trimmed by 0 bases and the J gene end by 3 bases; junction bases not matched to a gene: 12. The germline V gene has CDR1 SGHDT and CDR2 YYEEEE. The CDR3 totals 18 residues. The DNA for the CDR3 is TGTGCCAGCAGCTTGGCAGGCAGACAGGGATCAATTGGAAACACCATATATTTT. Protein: CASSLAGRQGSIGNTIYF.